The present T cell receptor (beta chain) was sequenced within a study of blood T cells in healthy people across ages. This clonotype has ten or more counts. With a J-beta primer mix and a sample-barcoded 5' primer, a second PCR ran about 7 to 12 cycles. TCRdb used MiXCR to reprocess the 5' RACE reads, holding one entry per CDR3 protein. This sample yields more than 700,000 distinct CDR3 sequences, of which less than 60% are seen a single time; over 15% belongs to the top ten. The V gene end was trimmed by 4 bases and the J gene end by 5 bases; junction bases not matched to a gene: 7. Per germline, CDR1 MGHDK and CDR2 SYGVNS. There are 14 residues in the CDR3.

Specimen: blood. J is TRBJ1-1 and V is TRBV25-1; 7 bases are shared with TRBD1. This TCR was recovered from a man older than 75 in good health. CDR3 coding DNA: TGTGCCAGCAGTGGAAAGGGGGCTGCGACTGAAGCTTTCTTT. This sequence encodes CASSGKGAATEAFF.